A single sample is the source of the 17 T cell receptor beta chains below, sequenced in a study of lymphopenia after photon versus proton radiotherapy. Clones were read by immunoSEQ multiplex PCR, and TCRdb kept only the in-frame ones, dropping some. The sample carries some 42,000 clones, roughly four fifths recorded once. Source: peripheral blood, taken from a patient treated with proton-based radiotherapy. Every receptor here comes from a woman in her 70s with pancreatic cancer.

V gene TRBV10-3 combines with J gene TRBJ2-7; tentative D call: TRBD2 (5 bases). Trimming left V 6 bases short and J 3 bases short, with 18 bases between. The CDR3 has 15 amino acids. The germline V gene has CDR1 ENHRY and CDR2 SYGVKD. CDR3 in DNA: TGTGCCATCAGCGTCGCTTCGGGATCCAGCTACGAGCAGTACTTC. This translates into CAISVASGSSYEQYF.

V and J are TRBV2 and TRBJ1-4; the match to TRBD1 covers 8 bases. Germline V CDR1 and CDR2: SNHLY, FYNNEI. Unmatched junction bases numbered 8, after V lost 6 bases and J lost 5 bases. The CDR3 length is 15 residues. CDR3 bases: TGTGCCAGCAGCCCGCAGGGGGCGAAAAATGAAAAACTGTTTTTT. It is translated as CASSPQGAKNEKLFF.

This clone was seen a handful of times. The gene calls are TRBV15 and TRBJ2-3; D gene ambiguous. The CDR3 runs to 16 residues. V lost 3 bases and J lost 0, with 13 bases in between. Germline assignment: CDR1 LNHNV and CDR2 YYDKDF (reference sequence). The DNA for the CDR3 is TGTGCCACCAGCAGGTCAGGATTGGGCAGCACAGATACGCAGTATTTT. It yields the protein CATSRSGLGSTDTQYF. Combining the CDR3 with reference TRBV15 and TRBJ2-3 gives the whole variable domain DAMVIQNPRYQVTQFGKPVTLSCSQTLNHNVMYWYQQKSSQAPKLLFHYYDKDFNNEADTPDNFQSRRPNTSFCFLDIRSPGLGDTAMYLCATSRSGLGSTDTQYFGPGTRLTVL.

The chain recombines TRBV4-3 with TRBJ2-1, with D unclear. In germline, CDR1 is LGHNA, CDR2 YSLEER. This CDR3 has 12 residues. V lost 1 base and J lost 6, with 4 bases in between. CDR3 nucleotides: TGCGCCAGCAGCCAAGTCGGCAATGAGCAGTTCTTC. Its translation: CASSQVGNEQFF.

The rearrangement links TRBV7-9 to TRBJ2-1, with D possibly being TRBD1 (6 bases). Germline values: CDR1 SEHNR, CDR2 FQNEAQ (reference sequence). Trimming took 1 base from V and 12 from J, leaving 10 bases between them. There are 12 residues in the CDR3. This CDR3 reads CASSLGEQGQFF. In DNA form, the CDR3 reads TGTGCCAGCAGCTTAGGCGAACAGGGGCAGTTCTTC. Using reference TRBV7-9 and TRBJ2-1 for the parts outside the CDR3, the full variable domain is DTGVSQNPRHKITKRGQNVTFRCDPISEHNRLYWYRQTLGQGPEFLTYFQNEAQLEKSRLLSDRFSAERPKGSFSTLEIQRTEQGDSAMYLCASSLGEQGQFFGPGTRLTVL.

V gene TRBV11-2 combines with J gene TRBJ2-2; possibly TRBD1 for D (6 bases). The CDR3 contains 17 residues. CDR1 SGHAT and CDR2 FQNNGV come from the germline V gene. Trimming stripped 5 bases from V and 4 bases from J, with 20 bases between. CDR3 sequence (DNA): TGTGCCAGCAGCCCCTACCCCCGGGACACCGTCACCGGGGAGCTGTTTTTT. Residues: CASSPYPRDTVTGELFF.

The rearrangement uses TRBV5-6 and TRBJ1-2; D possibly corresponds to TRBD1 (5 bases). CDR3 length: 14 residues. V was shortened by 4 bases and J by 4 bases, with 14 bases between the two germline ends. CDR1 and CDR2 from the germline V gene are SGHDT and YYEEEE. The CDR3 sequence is CASSTRDGIYGYTF. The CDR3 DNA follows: TGTGCCAGCAGCACCCGGGACGGCATCTATGGCTACACCTTC.

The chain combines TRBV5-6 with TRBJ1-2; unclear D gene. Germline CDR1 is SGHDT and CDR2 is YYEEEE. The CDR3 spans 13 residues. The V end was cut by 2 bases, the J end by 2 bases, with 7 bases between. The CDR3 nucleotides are TGTGCCAGCAGCTTAGCCGCAAACTATGGCTACACCTTC. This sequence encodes CASSLAANYGYTF.

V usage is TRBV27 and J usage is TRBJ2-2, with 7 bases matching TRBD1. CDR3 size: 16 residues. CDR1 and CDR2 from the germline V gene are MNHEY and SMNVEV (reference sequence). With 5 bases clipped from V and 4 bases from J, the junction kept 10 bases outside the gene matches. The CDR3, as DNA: TGTGCCAGCAGTCTCACAGGGGTTTCGAGCACCGGGGAGCTGTTTTTT. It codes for CASSLTGVSSTGELFF.

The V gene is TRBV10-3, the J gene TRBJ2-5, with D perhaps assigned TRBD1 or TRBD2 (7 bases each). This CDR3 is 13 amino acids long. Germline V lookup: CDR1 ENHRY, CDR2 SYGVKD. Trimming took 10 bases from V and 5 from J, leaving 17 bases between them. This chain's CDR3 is CATAGGGMETQYF. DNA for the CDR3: TGTGCCACCGCAGGGGGAGGGATGGAGACCCAGTACTTC.

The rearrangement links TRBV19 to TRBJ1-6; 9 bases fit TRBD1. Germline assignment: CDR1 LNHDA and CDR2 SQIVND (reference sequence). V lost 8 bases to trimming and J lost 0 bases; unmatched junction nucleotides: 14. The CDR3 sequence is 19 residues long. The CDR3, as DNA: TGTGCCAGTTCCTCGGGACAGGGCTCCTTCAGCTCCTATAATTCACCCCTCCACTTT. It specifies CASSSGQGSFSSYNSPLHF.

The CDR3 loop reads CASSLPFLAGMLDNEQFF. The CDR3 nucleotides read TGTGCCAGCAGTTTACCCTTCCTAGCGGGGATGCTCGACAATGAGCAGTTCTTC. The gene calls are TRBV28 and TRBJ2-1; 9 bases are a match to TRBD2. Per the germline V gene, CDR1 is MDHEN and CDR2 is SYDVKM. The CDR3 totals 18 residues. J was trimmed by 5 bases and V by 2 bases; bases with no gene match: 13.

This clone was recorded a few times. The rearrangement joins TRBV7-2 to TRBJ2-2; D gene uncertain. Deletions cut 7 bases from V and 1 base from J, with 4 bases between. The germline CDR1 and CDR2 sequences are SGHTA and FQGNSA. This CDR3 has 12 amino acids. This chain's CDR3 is CASTENTGELFF. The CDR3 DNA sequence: TGTGCCAGCACCGAGAACACCGGGGAGCTGTTTTTT.

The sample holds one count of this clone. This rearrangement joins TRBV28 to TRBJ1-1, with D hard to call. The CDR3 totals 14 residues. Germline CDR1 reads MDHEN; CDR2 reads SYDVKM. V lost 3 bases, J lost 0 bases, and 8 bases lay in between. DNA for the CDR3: TGTGCCAGCAGTTTGGTCCGGGTGAACACTGAAGCTTTCTTT. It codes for CASSLVRVNTEAFF. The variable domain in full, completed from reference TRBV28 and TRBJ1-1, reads DVKVTQSSRYLVKRTGEKVFLECVQDMDHENMFWYRQDPGLGLRLIYFSYDVKMKEKGDIPEGYSVSREKKERFSLILESASTNQTSMYLCASSLVRVNTEAFFGQGTRLTVV.

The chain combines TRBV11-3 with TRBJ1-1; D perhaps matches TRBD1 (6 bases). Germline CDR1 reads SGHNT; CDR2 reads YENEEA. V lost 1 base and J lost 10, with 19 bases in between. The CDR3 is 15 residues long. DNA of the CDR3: TGTGCCAGCAGCTTAGGGGACACGCCCGTTGGTGGAGCTTTCTTT. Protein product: CASSLGDTPVGGAFF.

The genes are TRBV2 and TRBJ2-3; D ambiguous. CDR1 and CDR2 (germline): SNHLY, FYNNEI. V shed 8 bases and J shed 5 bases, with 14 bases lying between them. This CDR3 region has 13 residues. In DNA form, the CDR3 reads TGTGCCAGCCGGAGTGCGGCCCTAGATACGCAGTATTTT. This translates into CASRSAALDTQYF.

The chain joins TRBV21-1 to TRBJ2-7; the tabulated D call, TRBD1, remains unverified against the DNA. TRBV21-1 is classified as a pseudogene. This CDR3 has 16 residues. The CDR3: CASSKWTGRNSYEQYF. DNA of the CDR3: TGTGCCAGCAGCAAATGGACAGGCCGTAACTCCTACGAGCAGTACTTC.